This T cell receptor (beta chain) was recorded in a study of CD39 and CD103 CD8 tumor-infiltrating T cells. Findings and caveats of the study: DP TIL clonotypes were rarely found in blood or uninvolved lymph node. Top 30 DP CD8 TIL clonotypes covered about 50-86% of repertoire.

Germline CDR1 and CDR2: SGHVS and FNYEAQ. With 4 bases removed from V and 4 bases from J, the gap between germline ends came to 16 bases. The CDR3 spans 16 residues. Sequenced by immunoSEQ multiplex PCR; TCRdb stores in-frame clones only, minus some. The sample consists of about 3,400 clones, roughly three fifths of them appearing once. As regards this clone: The antigen remains undetermined.

The sequencing input was CD39- CD103- CD8+ T cells sorted from the tumor. The sample's subset: CD103-CD39- double-negative CD45RA- CD8 T cells. The genes are TRBV7-6 and TRBJ1-4; D possibly corresponds to TRBD1 (5 bases). The clonotype comes from a human donor with head and neck squamous cell carcinoma. CDR3: CASSSWDAGGNEKLFF. DNA for the CDR3: TGTGCCAGCAGCTCCTGGGACGCCGGGGGTAATGAAAAACTGTTTTTT. The variable domain in full, with the rest retrieved from reference TRBV7-6 and TRBJ1-4, is GAGVSQSPRYKVTKRGQDVALRCDPISGHVSLYWYRQALGQGPEFLTYFNYEAQQDKSGLPNDRFSAERPEGSISTLTIQRTEQRDSAMYRCASSSWDAGGNEKLFFGSGTQLSVL.